The 22 T cell receptor beta chains below come from one sample, sequenced in a study of T cell responses to AZD1222 COVID-19 vaccine. Produced via immunoSEQ multiplex PCR; TCRdb's table is partial and in-frame only. The sample holds about 180,000 clones, around 94% seen once. The sample was peripheral blood, taken 28 days after the second AZD1222 dose. Source of these receptors: an adult who received the AZD1222 COVID-19 vaccine.

Only one count was recorded for this clone. The chain employs TRBV19 and TRBJ1-1, with TRBD1 as a possible D gene (5 bases). The CDR3 totals 11 residues. Trimming removed 7 bases from V and 9 bases from J, with 12 bases in between. The germline V gene has CDR1 LNHDA and CDR2 SQIVND (reference sequence). DNA for the CDR3: TGTGCCAGTACGGGACCTGAAAAAGCTTTCTTT. Its protein product is CASTGPEKAFF.

The chain joins TRBV7-2 to TRBJ1-1, with TRBD1 as a possible D gene (6 bases). The length of the CDR3 is 15 residues. CDR1 is SGHTA and CDR2 is FQGNSA in the germline V gene. The V gene lost 2 bases and the J gene lost 1 base, with 11 bases spanning the gap. The CDR3: CASSLRGTSNTEAFF. CDR3 sequence (DNA): TGTGCCAGCAGCTTAAGGGGGACATCGAACACTGAAGCTTTCTTT.

This chain uses TRBV5-1 with TRBJ2-3, with D possibly being TRBD1 or TRBD2 (6 bases each). Germline assignment: CDR1 SGHRS and CDR2 YFSETQ. The V end was cut by 0 bases, the J end by 6 bases, with 17 bases between. The CDR3 runs 16 residues. The CDR3 bases are TGCGCCAGCAGCTTGGAGTTTTCGGGGGCTGGGGATACGCAGTATTTT. It encodes CASSLEFSGAGDTQYF.

The rearrangement joins TRBV23-1 to TRBJ2-7; a weak D match, TRBD1 (5 bases). TRBV23-1 is annotated as an ORF whose role is uncertain. Trimming cost V 4 bases and J 3 bases, with 13 bases left between them. There are 14 residues in the CDR3. The CDR3 nucleotides read TGCGCCAGCAGTCCCCCATGGGGCCGCTACGAGCAGTACTTC. Protein product: CASSPPWGRYEQYF.

V usage is TRBV14 and J usage is TRBJ2-3; weak D call: TRBD2 (6 bases). There are 21 residues in the CDR3. CDR1 and CDR2 (germline): SGHDN, FVKESK. Deletions cut 3 bases from V and 1 base from J, with 29 bases between. The CDR3 nucleotides are TGTGCCAGCAGCCATGGATCGATTAGACCGGGACTTCGTTGGGGCACAGATACGCAGTATTTT. Its protein product is CASSHGSIRPGLRWGTDTQYF. The full variable domain, its missing parts supplied by reference TRBV14 and TRBJ2-3, is EAGVTQFPSHSVIEKGQTVTLRCDPISGHDNLYWYRRVMGKEIKFLLHFVKESKQDESGMPNNRFLAERTGGTYSTLKVQPAELEDSGVYFCASSHGSIRPGLRWGTDTQYFGPGTRLTVL.

This rearrangement joins TRBV6-5 to TRBJ2-2; D not resolved. The V and J ends lost 5 bases and 6 bases respectively, with 13 bases between them. The CDR3 has 14 residues. CDR1 MNHEY and CDR2 SVGAGI come from the germline V gene. CDR3 nucleotides: TGTGCCAGCAGTAAGGTCTGGTCCGCCGGGGAGCTGTTTTTT. It translates to CASSKVWSAGELFF.

V and J are TRBV12-5 and TRBJ1-3; no clear D gene. V lost 6 bases and J 4 bases, leaving 16 bases between the germline ends. The CDR3 has 15 residues. From germline, CDR1 is LGHNT and CDR2 FRNRAP. The CDR3 is CASGRMRGNGNTIYF. In DNA form, the CDR3 reads TGTGCTAGTGGCCGTATGAGAGGGAACGGAAACACCATATATTTT.

V and J are TRBV24-1 and TRBJ2-5, with 8 nucleotides matching TRBD2. Germline V gene sequence: CDR1 KGHDR, CDR2 SFDVKD. J gave up 3 bases and V 5 bases, and 10 bases lay outside the gene matches. There are 16 residues in the CDR3. The CDR3 protein is CATSGKLAGREETQYF. The CDR3 region has the DNA TGTGCCACCAGTGGAAAGCTAGCGGGCAGGGAAGAGACCCAGTACTTC.

The V and J genes are TRBV9 and TRBJ1-2; 7 bases line up with TRBD1. This CDR3 comprises 18 residues. CDR1 is SGDLS and CDR2 is YYNGEE in the germline V gene. The J segment lost 4 bases and the V segment lost 0 bases, leaving 15 bases of the junction unmatched. The CDR3 region has the DNA TGTGCCAGCAGCGTAGGGGGACAGTTGACCGGTCGGCGCTATGGCTACACCTTC. This codes for CASSVGGQLTGRRYGYTF.

The chain recombines TRBV5-6 with TRBJ1-2, with 7 positions matching TRBD1. The CDR3 is made up of 15 amino acids. Germline CDR1 SGHDT, CDR2 YYEEEE. With V trimmed by 2 bases and J by 4 bases, 8 bases remained unmatched. This CDR3 is CASSFPRTGSYGYTF. The CDR3 bases are TGTGCCAGCAGCTTTCCACGGACAGGCAGCTATGGCTACACCTTC.

The chain couples TRBV28 to TRBJ2-5; TRBD2 matches at 7 bases. This CDR3 has 15 amino acids. V shed 5 bases, J shed 1 base, and the junction held 7 bases outside the gene matches. Germline lookup yields CDR1 MDHEN and CDR2 SYDVKM. The CDR3 loop reads CASSPPLAVQETQYF. DNA of the CDR3: TGTGCCAGCAGTCCCCCTCTAGCGGTCCAAGAGACCCAGTACTTC.

The chain carries TRBV13 and TRBJ2-1, with TRBD2 matching 13 bases. Trimming cost V 5 bases and J 9 bases; bases outside gene matches: 7. Germline-derived CDR1 and CDR2 are PRHDT and FYEKMQ (reference sequence). The CDR3 is 15 amino acids. The CDR3 DNA is TGTGCCAGCAGCGGAACTAGCGGGAGGGCCGGTGAGCAGTTCTTC. It encodes CASSGTSGRAGEQFF.

On this clone: The junction does not match germline at one end; this may be a read error. Other DNA variants within this sample encode the same CDR3. The gene calls are TRBV11-2 and TRBJ1-1, with D possibly being TRBD1 (6 bases). The germline CDR1 and CDR2 sequences are SGHAT and FQNNGV. This CDR3 is built from 12 residues. In nucleotides, the CDR3 is TGCGCCAGCATCAACGACAGGACTGAAGCTTTCTTT. It translates to CASINDRTEAFF.

The V gene is TRBV16, the J gene TRBJ1-6; TRBD1 is a possible D gene (6 bases). Germline CDR1 and CDR2: KGHSY and FQNENV. The length of the CDR3 is 15 residues. The V and J ends lost 6 bases and 5 bases respectively, with 14 bases between them. The CDR3 protein is CASSRRGADNSPLHF. The CDR3 DNA reads as TGTGCCAGCAGTCGCCGGGGGGCGGATAATTCACCCCTCCACTTT.

J is TRBJ2-5 and V is TRBV5-5; 14 positions agree with TRBD2. Germline V lookup: CDR1 SGHKS, CDR2 YYEKEE (reference sequence). Unmatched junction bases numbered 7, after V lost 4 bases and J lost 5 bases. This CDR3 region has 16 residues. CDR3 in DNA: TGTGCCAGCAGCCAACCGGGACTAGCGGGAGAGGAGACCCAGTACTTC. Translating gives CASSQPGLAGEETQYF. Full variable domain (outside the CDR3, taken from reference TRBV5-5 and TRBJ2-5): DAGVTQSPTHLIKTRGQQVTLRCSPISGHKSVSWYQQVLGQGPQFIFQYYEKEERGRGNFPDRFSARQFPNYSSELNVNALLLGDSALYLCASSQPGLAGEETQYFGPGTRLLVL.

V usage is TRBV19 and J usage is TRBJ1-1; the D gene is possibly TRBD1 (6 bases). Trimming stripped 4 bases from V and 2 bases from J, with 8 bases between. The CDR3 extends over 13 amino acids. Germline V lookup: CDR1 LNHDA, CDR2 SQIVND (reference sequence). The CDR3 DNA follows: TGTGCCAGTAGTAAGGGGGTAAACACTGAAGCTTTCTTT. Its protein product is CASSKGVNTEAFF.

The count of this clone is one. V usage is TRBV5-1 and J usage is TRBJ2-7, with 10 bases matching TRBD1. V trimming: 5 bases; J trimming: 4 bases; junction bases outside the gene matches: 15. The germline V gene has CDR1 SGHRS and CDR2 YFSETQ. CDR3 length: 17 amino acids. The CDR3 DNA sequence: TGCGCCAGCAGTCACCCTTTGGGACAGGGGCTTGGGTACGAGCAGTACTTC. Protein: CASSHPLGQGLGYEQYF.

This clone was seen only once. The chain employs TRBV18 and TRBJ1-3, with D hard to call. The V and J ends lost 1 base and 0 bases respectively, with 13 bases between them. Looked up from germline, CDR1 is KGHSH and CDR2 is LQKENI. This CDR3 region has 17 residues. For the CDR3, the DNA is TGTGCCAGCTCACCACAGCCCCCACGAAGCTCTGGAAACACCATATATTTT. Its translation is CASSPQPPRSSGNTIYF.

This clone was observed once. The chain is built from TRBV5-4 and TRBJ1-4; 9 bases are a match to TRBD1. Germline lookup yields CDR1 SGHNT and CDR2 YYREEE (reference sequence). The CDR3 covers 15 residues. The J segment lost 4 bases and the V segment lost 5 bases, leaving 6 bases of the junction unmatched. Written as DNA, the CDR3 is TGTGCCAGCAGTCCCGGGACAGGGTTTAATGAAAAACTGTTTTTT. Its translation: CASSPGTGFNEKLFF.

The J gene is TRBJ1-2, the V gene TRBV9, with 7 bases fitting TRBD1. The germline gives CDR1 SGDLS, CDR2 YYNGEE. The trim removed 3 bases at V and 6 bases at J, leaving 8 bases unmatched. The CDR3 extends over 14 amino acids. CDR3 loop: CASSASTGSDGYTF. The CDR3 DNA reads as TGTGCCAGCAGCGCCTCGACAGGGTCGGATGGCTACACCTTC.

The chain carries TRBV6-5 and TRBJ1-3, with 7 bases matching TRBD1. CDR1 is MNHEY and CDR2 is SVGAGI in the germline V gene. J was trimmed by 4 bases and V by 4 bases; bases with no gene match: 7. The CDR3 contains 15 residues. The CDR3 loop is CASSSQGVFGNTIYF. For the CDR3, the DNA is TGTGCCAGCAGTTCCCAGGGGGTTTTCGGAAACACCATATATTTT.

The gene calls are TRBV7-2 and TRBJ2-2, with TRBD1 matching 7 bases. Trimming removed 6 bases from V and 6 bases from J; junction bases left unmatched: 7. This CDR3 comprises 14 residues. Germline CDR1 SGHTA, CDR2 FQGNSA. DNA of the CDR3: TGTGCCAGCAGTTATACAGGGGTGGCCGGGGAGCTGTTTTTT. Translation gives CASSYTGVAGELFF.